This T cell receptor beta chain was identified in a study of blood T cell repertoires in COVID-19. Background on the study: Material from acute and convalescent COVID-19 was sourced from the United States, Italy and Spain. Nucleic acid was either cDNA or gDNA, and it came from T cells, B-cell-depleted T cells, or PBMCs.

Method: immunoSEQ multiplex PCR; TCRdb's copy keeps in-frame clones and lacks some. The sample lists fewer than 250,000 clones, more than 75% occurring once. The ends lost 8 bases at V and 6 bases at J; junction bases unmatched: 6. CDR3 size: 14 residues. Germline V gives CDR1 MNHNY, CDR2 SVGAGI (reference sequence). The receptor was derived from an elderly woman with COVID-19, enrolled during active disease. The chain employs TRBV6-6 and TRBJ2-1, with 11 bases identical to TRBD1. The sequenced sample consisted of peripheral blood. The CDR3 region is CASDRTGGGNEQFF. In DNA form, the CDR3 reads TGTGCCAGCGATAGGACAGGGGGCGGCAATGAGCAGTTCTTC.